The clone carrying this T cell receptor beta chain was seen only once. Its antigen is unknown. These data belong to a study of molecular identifiers for immune sequencing clone quantification. Points from the study as a whole: In naive cells, under 1% of molecules belonged to clones above 20 RNA copies, against over 99% in effector cells. Among around 1 million naive cells, spiked Jurkat TCR RNA from a single cell was reportedly detectable.

Germline CDR1 reads SGHRS; CDR2 reads YFSETQ. This CDR3 is 17 amino acids long. Deletions cut 3 bases from V and 0 bases from J, with 18 bases between. TCRdb recomputed calls from the PCR reads with MiXCR, one row per CDR3 protein. The data contain 50,000 or so distinct CDR3 sequences, 20% to 25% of them singletons. Sequencing input: naive CD8+ T cells from blood, with Jurkat cell RNA spiked in. Subset indicated: FACS-sorted CD8+CD4-CCR7+CD45RA+ naive T cells. This clonotype was obtained from a human donor in good health. Some libraries in this study had Jurkat cell RNA spiked in. This rearrangement joins TRBV5-1 to TRBJ1-1; D perhaps matches TRBD1 (6 bases). Here the CDR3 DNA reads TGCGCCAGCAGCTCGCCCGGGCCAGGGGCCATGAACACTGAAGCTTTCTTT. It yields the protein CASSSPGPGAMNTEAFF. Looking up the rest from reference TRBV5-1 and TRBJ1-1 gives the full variable domain: KAGVTQTPRYLIKTRGQQVTLSCSPISGHRSVSWYQQTPGQGLQFLFEYFSETQRNKGNFPGRFSGRQFSNSRSEMNVSTLELGDSALYLCASSSPGPGAMNTEAFFGQGTRLTVV.